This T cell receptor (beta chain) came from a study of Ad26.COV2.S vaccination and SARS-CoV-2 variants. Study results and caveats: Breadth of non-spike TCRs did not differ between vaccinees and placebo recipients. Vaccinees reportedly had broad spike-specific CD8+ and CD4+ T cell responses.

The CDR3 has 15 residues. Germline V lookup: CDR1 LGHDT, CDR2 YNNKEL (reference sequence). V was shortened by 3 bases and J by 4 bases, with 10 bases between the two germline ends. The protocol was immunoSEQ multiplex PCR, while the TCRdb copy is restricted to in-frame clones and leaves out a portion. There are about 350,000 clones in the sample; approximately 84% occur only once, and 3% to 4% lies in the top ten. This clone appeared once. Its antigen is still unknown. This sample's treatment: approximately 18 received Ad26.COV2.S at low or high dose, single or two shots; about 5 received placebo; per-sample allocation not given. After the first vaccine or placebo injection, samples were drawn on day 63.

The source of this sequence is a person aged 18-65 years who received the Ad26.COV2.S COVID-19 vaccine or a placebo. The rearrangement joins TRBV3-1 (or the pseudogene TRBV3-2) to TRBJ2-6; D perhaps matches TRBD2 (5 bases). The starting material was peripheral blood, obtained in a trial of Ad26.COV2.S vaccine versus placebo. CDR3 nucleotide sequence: TGTGCCAGCAGCCAGCGGACTGCGGGGGCCAACGTCCTGACTTTC. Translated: CASSQRTAGANVLTF.